The 10 T cell receptor beta chains below were found in one sample sequenced in a study of T cell changes during pregnancy in multiple sclerosis. Generated by immunoSEQ multiplex PCR, the TCRdb table keeps only in-frame clones and is missing some. This table has 90,000 or so clones, 85% to 95% appearing once. This specimen consisted of peripheral blood, obtained after pregnancy. All receptors come from a female donor in good health, enrolled as a control in a pregnancy study.

The rearrangement uses TRBV2 and TRBJ1-3; D call uncertain. This CDR3 comprises 13 residues. With 4 bases removed from V and 4 bases from J, the gap between germline ends came to 8 bases. Looked up from germline, CDR1 is SNHLY and CDR2 is FYNNEI. The CDR3 reads CASSVKQGNTIYF. For the CDR3, the DNA is TGTGCCAGCAGTGTAAAACAGGGAAACACCATATATTTT.

The rearrangement joins TRBV4-1 to TRBJ1-5, with 7 bases identical to TRBD1. The CDR3 extends over 16 amino acids. Germline lookup yields CDR1 MGHRA and CDR2 YSYEKL. V lost 4 bases, J lost 3 bases, and 9 bases stayed unmatched. In DNA, the CDR3 is TGCGCCAGCAGCCCCGGACAGGAACTACTCAATCAGCCCCAGCATTTT. Amino acid sequence: CASSPGQELLNQPQHF.

The rearrangement links TRBV28 to TRBJ1-1; D is uncertain. The CDR3 contains 13 residues. Germline loops: CDR1 MDHEN, CDR2 SYDVKM. V was clipped by 6 bases and J by 1 base, with 9 bases between them. The CDR3 DNA is TGTGCCAGCAGGTCGCGCCCGAACACTGAAGCTTTCTTT. Protein product: CASRSRPNTEAFF.

V usage is TRBV27 and J usage is TRBJ2-1; weak D call: TRBD2 (5 bases). Germline V CDR1 and CDR2: MNHEY, SMNVEV (reference sequence). V was pared by 3 bases and J by 0 bases, with 9 bases between. The CDR3 runs 15 residues. CDR3 loop: CASSFEGPSYNEQFF. The CDR3 bases are TGTGCCAGCAGTTTCGAGGGCCCCTCCTACAATGAGCAGTTCTTC.

This sequence joins TRBV5-4 and TRBJ1-1; D is perhaps TRBD1 (6 bases). The CDR3 is 13 residues long. Germline CDR1 reads SGHNT; CDR2 reads YYREEE (reference sequence). V lost 3 bases and J 7 bases, leaving 13 bases between the germline ends. The CDR3 DNA reads TGTGCCAGCAGCTCGATAACAGGGCTTGAAGCTTTCTTT. It yields the protein CASSSITGLEAFF.

The V and J genes are TRBV27 and TRBJ2-3; TRBD2 might be the D (6 bases). This CDR3 is 17 amino acids long. Germline values: CDR1 MNHEY, CDR2 SMNVEV (reference sequence). The V end was cut by 3 bases, the J end by 0 bases, with 16 bases between. CDR3 DNA: TGTGCCAGCAGTTTTGAGGAGGGATATAATAGCACAGATACGCAGTATTTT. Its protein product is CASSFEEGYNSTDTQYF.

The rearrangement joins TRBV6-5 to TRBJ2-2, with 8 positions matching TRBD2. The CDR3 contains 13 residues. The V segment lost 5 bases and the J segment 6 bases; nucleotides outside the gene matches: 2. The germline gives CDR1 MNHEY, CDR2 SVGAGI. CDR3 in amino acids: CASSMGLAGELFF. The CDR3 DNA sequence: TGTGCCAGCAGTATGGGACTAGCCGGGGAGCTGTTTTTT.

Remarks on this clone: Other DNA sequences within the sample encode an identical CDR3. The chain recombines TRBV4-2 with TRBJ2-3; no firm D call. This CDR3 has 14 amino acids. The V gene lost 1 base and the J gene lost 0 bases, with 5 bases spanning the gap. Per the germline V gene, CDR1 is LGHNA and CDR2 is YNFKEQ. CDR3 DNA sequence: TGTGCCAGCAGCCAAGGGGCAAGCACAGATACGCAGTATTTT. It is translated as CASSQGASTDTQYF.

The chain couples TRBV28 to TRBJ2-1; the D is unclear. Trimming shortened V by 5 bases and J by 0 bases, and 5 bases separated the two germline ends. Per the germline V gene, CDR1 is MDHEN and CDR2 is SYDVKM. There are 13 residues in the CDR3. CDR3 bases: TGTGCCAGCAGTCAGGACTCCTACAATGAGCAGTTCTTC. It is translated as CASSQDSYNEQFF. The variable domain in full, completed from reference TRBV28 and TRBJ2-1, reads DVKVTQSSRYLVKRTGEKVFLECVQDMDHENMFWYRQDPGLGLRLIYFSYDVKMKEKGDIPEGYSVSREKKERFSLILESASTNQTSMYLCASSQDSYNEQFFGPGTRLTVL.

A note on this clone: The limits of the CDR3 on the DNA are not certain, so only TCRdb's listed CDR3 is given. The chain carries TRBV27 and TRBJ2-2; whether TRBD2, the table's D call, matches the DNA was not checked. From its first to its last residue, the CDR3 has 14 amino acids. The germline V gene encodes CDR1 MNHEY and CDR2 SMNVEV (reference sequence). CDR3: CASSSSRVPGELFF.